This TCR beta chain stems from a study of blood T cell repertoires in COVID-19 (TCRdb year 2020). Study-wide context: Samples covering the acute and convalescent phases of COVID-19 were provided by collaborators in the United States, Italy and Spain. The material from the prospective study consisted of cDNA or gDNA derived from T cells, B-cell-depleted T cells, or PBMCs. The dataset comprised deeply sampled blood TCRbeta repertoires from subjects exposed to, actively infected with, or recovered from COVID-19. The repertoires were made available in a free public database intended to serve as a resource for research on the immune response to SARS-CoV-2. Samples came from the ongoing ImmuneRACE study (first 160 participants) plus 1,254 subjects from 6 global collaborators. Nearly every sample came with metadata listing a de-identified subject ID, COVID-19 status, age in years and sex. HLA class I and class II types, where available, came from metadata supplied by the sample provider rather than from assay-based typing.

Collaborating institutions collected whole blood in K2EDTA tubes following their own protocols. For TCRbeta analysis, collaborator samples were shipped as frozen whole blood, as isolated PBMCs, or as DNA extracted from either sample type. The CDR3 sequence holds 13 residues, the cysteine and phenylalanine included. Only the CDR3 portion is preserved as DNA: 39 bases, with reading frame beginning at the first base. The CDR1 and CDR2 encoded by the germline V gene are MDHEN and SYDVKM. Trimming costs V 3 bases and J 7 bases, and their ends lie 12 bases apart. As for this clone: Its antigen target is currently unknown. Base qualities are not recorded, but no much larger clone differs from it by a single base.

The immunoSEQ Assay, a bias-controlled multiplex PCR, was used to amplify TCRbeta CDR3 regions from genomic DNA. On the study's bioinformatics: Within the assay, amplification of reference gene primers was used to estimate how many nucleated cells each sample contained. Sequence reads were collapsed and filtered to measure the absolute abundance of every unique TCRbeta CDR3 rearrangement. Productive Simpson clonality was computed per sample as the square root of Simpson's diversity index over productive rearrangements. Drawn from immuneACCESS, this table holds only the in-frame rearrangements with V and J called that TCRdb kept. Clones are partly lost; checked studies trace under half to an unresolved V gene and leave the rest unexplained. That table gives V, J and clone size, and the DNA gave D and trimming. The sample table lists some 170,000 clones, 70% to 80% of them with a count of one. The ten biggest clones cover roughly 8.8% of the sample.

Broader findings and caveats from the paper: The quantity of clinical and demographic metadata differed by source and by participant and was supplied without curation.

The chain is encoded by TRBV28 joined to TRBJ1-1, with TRBD1 tentatively as D gene (5 bases match). The sample was peripheral blood. The receptor comes from a woman aged 50 to 60 with active or convalescent COVID-19. The CDR3 in this case is CASSLGGFSEAFF. The nucleotide sequence is TGTGCCAGCAGTTTGGGGGGTTTCAGTGAAGCTTTCTTT. The CDR3 plus the reference TRBV28 and TRBJ1-1 genes for the other parts give the full variable domain: DVKVTQSSRYLVKRTGEKVFLECVQDMDHENMFWYRQDPGLGLRLIYFSYDVKMKEKGDIPEGYSVSREKKERFSLILESASTNQTSMYLCASSLGGFSEAFFGQGTRLTVV.